This T cell receptor beta chain was recorded in a study of STAT5B mutations in CD4+ large granular lymphocyte leukemia. The data were produced by immunoSEQ multiplex PCR, yet TCRdb's version contains in-frame clones alone and is incomplete. Here the sample spans roughly 30,000 clones, 85% to 90% being singletons. V shed 11 bases, J shed 1 base, and the junction held 13 bases outside the gene matches. From germline, CDR1 is WSHSY and CDR2 SAAADI. CDR3 length equals 15 residues. This chain joins TRBV10-2 and TRBJ1-1, with 7 bases matching TRBD1. The clonotype comes from a human donor in good health. The sample was CD4+ T cells from blood buffy coats. CDR3 DNA sequence: TGCGCCTCCCAGATTTGGGGACAGTCGAACACTGAAGCTTTCTTT. It is translated as CASQIWGQSNTEAFF.